These 4 T cell receptor beta chains share one sample of origin, sequenced in a study of T-cell reconstitution after alpha-beta-depleted transplantation in children. TCRbeta library construction was performed incorporating unique molecular identifiers. TCRdb reprocessed the PCR reads via MiXCR and lists one record per CDR3 protein. The sample shows hundreds of thousands of distinct CDR3 sequences, approximately 17% of them seen only once. The sample in question was PBMCs from the stem cell graft donor, obtained from the stem cell graft. The receptors were sampled from a human donor who donated a stem cell graft to a child with acute myeloid leukemia.

This clonotype was picked up a small number of times. Here the CDR3 DNA reads TGTGCCAGCAGCTTAGAGAAGGATCAGCCCCAGCATTTT. This codes for CASSLEKDQPQHF. This sequence joins TRBV7-6 and TRBJ1-5; D gene uncertain. CDR3 length equals 13 residues. The germline V and J ends were trimmed by 1 base and 5 bases, with 6 bases remaining between them. Germline loops: CDR1 SGHVS, CDR2 FNYEAQ.

There are many counts of this clonotype. The J gene is TRBJ1-1, the V gene TRBV6-6; TRBD1 aligns across 7 bases. CDR1 is MNHNY, CDR2 SVGAGI, per germline (reference sequence). The CDR3 has 13 amino acids. Trimming removed 5 bases from V and 7 bases from J; junction bases left unmatched: 7. The chain's CDR3 is CASSPHYRGEAFF. The CDR3 DNA reads TGTGCCAGCAGTCCCCATTACAGGGGTGAAGCTTTCTTT.

The V and J genes are TRBV5-6 and TRBJ2-2; 7 bases are a match to TRBD1. CDR1 and CDR2 from the germline V gene are SGHDT and YYEEEE. V gave up 0 bases and J gave up 1 base; unmatched junction bases: 3. The CDR3 length is 16 residues. The CDR3 nucleotides read TGTGCCAGCAGCTTGGCCCGGACAGGGAACACCGGGGAGCTGTTTTTT. Its translation: CASSLARTGNTGELFF.

This clonotype showed up many times. The rearrangement links TRBV29-1 to TRBJ2-1; 8 nucleotides match TRBD1. Germline assignment: CDR1 SQVTM and CDR2 ANQGSEA. Germline trimming cut 6 bases from V and 8 bases from J; bases unmatched to any gene: 18. The CDR3 runs to 16 residues. CDR3 bases: TGCAGCGTAAAGGACAGGGCGATTAAGGGTTGGGATGAGCAGTTCTTC. Its translation: CSVKDRAIKGWDEQFF.